This T cell receptor beta chain was sequenced during a study of shared clonotypes between healthy human individuals. Study information: Aged 18 to 49, the donors were a couple of women and a few men. For every donor, three CD4 naive, three CD4 memory, two CD8 naive and one CD8 memory plates were used.

Memory CD4+ cells were the fraction left after CD45RA+ naive selection. The CDR3 length is 11 residues. V lost 4 bases, J lost 6 bases, and 9 bases lay in between. The germline V gene has CDR1 SQVTM and CDR2 ANQGSEA. Methods used by the authors: Filtering differed since immunoSEQ provided only junctions, with no quality scores. Measured with immunoSEQ multiplex PCR; TCRdb has only the in-frame clones, and not every one. Clone size and the V and J calls come from that table; the DNA yielded D and trimming. The top ten clones hold around 0.13% of a sample with about 2 million clones, 85% to 95% of them seen once.

The chain employs TRBV29-1 and TRBJ1-1; D is ambiguous. This sequence was found in a young man in good health. Specimen: naive CD4+ T cells sorted from blood. Specified subset: CD45RA+ positively selected. The CDR3 spells CSVVREPEAFF. Here the CDR3 DNA reads TGCAGCGTTGTCCGGGAACCTGAAGCTTTCTTT. The complete variable domain, with remaining parts taken from reference TRBV29-1 and TRBJ1-1, reads SAVISQKPSRDICQRGTSLTIQCQVDSQVTMMFWYRQQPGQSLTLIATANQGSEATYESGFVIDKFPISRPNLTFSTLTVSNMSPEDSSIYLCSVVREPEAFFGQGTRLTVV.